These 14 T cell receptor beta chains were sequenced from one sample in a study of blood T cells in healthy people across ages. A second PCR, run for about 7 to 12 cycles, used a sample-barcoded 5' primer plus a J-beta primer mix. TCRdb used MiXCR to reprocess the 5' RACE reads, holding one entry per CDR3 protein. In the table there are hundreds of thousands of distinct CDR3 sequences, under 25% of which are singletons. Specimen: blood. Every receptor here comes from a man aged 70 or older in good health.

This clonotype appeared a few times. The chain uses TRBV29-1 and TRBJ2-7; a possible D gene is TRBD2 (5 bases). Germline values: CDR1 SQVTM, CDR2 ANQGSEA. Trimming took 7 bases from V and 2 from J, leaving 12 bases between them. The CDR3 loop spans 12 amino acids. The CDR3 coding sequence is TGCAGCGCTGGACTTGTGACCTACGAGCAGTACTTC. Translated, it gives CSAGLVTYEQYF.

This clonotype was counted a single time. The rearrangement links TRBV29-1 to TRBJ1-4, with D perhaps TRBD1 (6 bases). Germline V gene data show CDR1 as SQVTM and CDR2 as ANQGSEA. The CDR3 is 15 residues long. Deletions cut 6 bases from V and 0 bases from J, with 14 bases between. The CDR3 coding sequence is TGCAGCGTCCCGGGACAAGGCGCAACTAATGAAAAACTGTTTTTT. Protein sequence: CSVPGQGATNEKLFF.

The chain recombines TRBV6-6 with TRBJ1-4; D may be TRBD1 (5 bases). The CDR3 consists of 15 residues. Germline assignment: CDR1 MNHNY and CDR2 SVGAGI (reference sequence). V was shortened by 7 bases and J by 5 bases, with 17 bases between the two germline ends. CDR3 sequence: CASIRRGSENEKLFF. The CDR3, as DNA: TGTGCCAGCATCCGTAGGGGCAGCGAGAATGAAAAACTGTTTTTT.

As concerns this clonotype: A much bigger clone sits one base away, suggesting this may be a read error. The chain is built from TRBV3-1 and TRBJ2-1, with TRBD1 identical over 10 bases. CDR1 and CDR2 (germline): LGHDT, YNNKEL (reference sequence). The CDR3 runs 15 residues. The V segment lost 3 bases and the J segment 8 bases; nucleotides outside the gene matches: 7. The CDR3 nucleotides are TGTGCCAGCAGCCACGGGGACAGGGGCACCGATGAGCAGTTCTTC. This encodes CASSHGDRGTDEQFF.

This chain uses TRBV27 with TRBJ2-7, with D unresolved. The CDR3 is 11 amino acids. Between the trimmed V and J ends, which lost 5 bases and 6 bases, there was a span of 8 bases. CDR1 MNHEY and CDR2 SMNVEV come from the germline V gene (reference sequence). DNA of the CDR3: TGTGCCAGCAGTCCGTGTTGCGAGCAGTACTTC. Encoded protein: CASSPCCEQYF.

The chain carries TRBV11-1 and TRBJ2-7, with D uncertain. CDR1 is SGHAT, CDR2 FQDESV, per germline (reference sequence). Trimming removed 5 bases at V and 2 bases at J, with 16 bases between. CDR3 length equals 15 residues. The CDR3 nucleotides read TGTGCCAGCAGCCCACTGTCTTCGCGGACCTACGAGCAGTACTTC. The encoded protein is CASSPLSSRTYEQYF.

This CDR3 is CASSHPTSNQPQHF. The CDR3 DNA follows: TGTGCCAGCAGTCACCCCACAAGCAATCAGCCCCAGCATTTT. The J gene is TRBJ1-5, the V gene TRBV6-2 or TRBV6-3; no clear D gene. The CDR3 totals 14 residues. CDR1 is MNHEY, CDR2 SVGEGT, per germline. V shed 5 bases and J shed 1 base, with 9 bases lying between them.

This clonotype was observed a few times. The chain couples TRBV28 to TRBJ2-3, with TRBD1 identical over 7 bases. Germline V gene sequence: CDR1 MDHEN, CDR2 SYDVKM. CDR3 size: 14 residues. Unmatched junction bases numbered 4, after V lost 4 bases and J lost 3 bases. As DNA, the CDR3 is TGTGCCAGCAGTTCCGACAGGGCAACAGATACGCAGTATTTT. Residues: CASSSDRATDTQYF.

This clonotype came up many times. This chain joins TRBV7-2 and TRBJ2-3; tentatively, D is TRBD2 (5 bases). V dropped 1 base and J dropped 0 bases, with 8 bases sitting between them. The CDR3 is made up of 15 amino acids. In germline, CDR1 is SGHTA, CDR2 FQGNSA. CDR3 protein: CASSLDGKSTDTQYF. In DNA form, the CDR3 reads TGTGCCAGCAGCTTAGACGGGAAAAGCACAGATACGCAGTATTTT.

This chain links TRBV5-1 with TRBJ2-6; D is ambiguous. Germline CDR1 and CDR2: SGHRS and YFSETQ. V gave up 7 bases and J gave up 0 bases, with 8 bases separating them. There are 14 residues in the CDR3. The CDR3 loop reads CASQFGSGANVLTF. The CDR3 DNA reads TGCGCCAGCCAGTTCGGCTCTGGGGCCAACGTCCTGACTTTC.

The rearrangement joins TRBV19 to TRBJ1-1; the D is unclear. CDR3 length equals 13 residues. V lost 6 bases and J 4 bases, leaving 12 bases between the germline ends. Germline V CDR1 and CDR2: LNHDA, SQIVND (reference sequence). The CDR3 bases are TGTGCCAGTAGCCGGGTTTTGGGCACTGAAGCTTTCTTT. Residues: CASSRVLGTEAFF.

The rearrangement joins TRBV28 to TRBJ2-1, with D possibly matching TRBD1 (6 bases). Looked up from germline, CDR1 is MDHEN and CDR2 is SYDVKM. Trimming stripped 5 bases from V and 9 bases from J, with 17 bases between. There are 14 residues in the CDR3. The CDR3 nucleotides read TGTGCCAGCAGTGGGGTCGGGGACAAGGGTGAGCAGTTCTTC. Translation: CASSGVGDKGEQFF.

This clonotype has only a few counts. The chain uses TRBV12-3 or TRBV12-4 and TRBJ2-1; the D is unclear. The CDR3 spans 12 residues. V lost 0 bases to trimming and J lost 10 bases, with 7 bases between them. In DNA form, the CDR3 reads TGTGCCAGCAGTTTAGCTCTGCCCGAGCAGTTCTTC. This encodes CASSLALPEQFF.

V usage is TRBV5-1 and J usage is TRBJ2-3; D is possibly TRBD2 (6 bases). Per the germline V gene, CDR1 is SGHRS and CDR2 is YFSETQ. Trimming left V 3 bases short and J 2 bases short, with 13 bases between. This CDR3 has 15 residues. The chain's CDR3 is CASSWLAPDTDTQYF. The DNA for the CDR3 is TGCGCCAGCAGCTGGCTAGCGCCCGACACAGATACGCAGTATTTT.